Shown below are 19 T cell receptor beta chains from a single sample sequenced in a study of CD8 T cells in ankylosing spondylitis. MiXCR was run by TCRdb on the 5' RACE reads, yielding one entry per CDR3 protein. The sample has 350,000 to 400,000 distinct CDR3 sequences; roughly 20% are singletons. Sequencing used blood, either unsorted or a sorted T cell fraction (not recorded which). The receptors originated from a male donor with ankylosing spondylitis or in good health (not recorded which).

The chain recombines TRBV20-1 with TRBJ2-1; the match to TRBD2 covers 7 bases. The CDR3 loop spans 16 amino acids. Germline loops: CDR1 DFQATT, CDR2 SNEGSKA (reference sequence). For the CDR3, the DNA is TGCAGCGTAACTACTTTCGCTAGCGGAGCCTACAATGAGCAGTTCTTC. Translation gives CSVTTFASGAYNEQFF.

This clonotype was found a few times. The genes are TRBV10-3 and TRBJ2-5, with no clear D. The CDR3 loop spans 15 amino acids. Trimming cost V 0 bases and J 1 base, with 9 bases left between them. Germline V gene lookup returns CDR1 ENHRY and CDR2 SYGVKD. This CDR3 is CAISESQELQETQYF. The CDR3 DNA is TGTGCCATCAGTGAGTCGCAGGAGCTCCAAGAGACCCAGTACTTC.

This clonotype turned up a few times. CDR3 amino acids: CSAREHPYEQYF. The CDR3 region has the DNA TGCAGCGCGCGGGAGCACCCCTACGAGCAGTACTTC. The chain employs TRBV29-1 and TRBJ2-7; 7 bases align to TRBD2. Trimming cost V 7 bases and J 2 bases; bases outside gene matches: 5. The CDR3 is 12 amino acids. The germline V gene encodes CDR1 SQVTM and CDR2 ANQGSEA.

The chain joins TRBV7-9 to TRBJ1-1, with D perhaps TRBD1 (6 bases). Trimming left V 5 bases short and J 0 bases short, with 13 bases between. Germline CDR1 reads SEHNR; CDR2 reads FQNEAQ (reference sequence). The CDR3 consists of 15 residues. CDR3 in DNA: TGTGCCAGCAGCAACCACAGGGAGGTGAACACTGAAGCTTTCTTT. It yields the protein CASSNHREVNTEAFF.

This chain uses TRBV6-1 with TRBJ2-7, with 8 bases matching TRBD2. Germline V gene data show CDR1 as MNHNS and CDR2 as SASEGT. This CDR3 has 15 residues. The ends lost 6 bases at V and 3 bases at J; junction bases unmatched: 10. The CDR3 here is CASRISLAGIYEQYF. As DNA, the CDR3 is TGTGCCAGCAGAATTAGTCTAGCGGGTATCTACGAGCAGTACTTC.

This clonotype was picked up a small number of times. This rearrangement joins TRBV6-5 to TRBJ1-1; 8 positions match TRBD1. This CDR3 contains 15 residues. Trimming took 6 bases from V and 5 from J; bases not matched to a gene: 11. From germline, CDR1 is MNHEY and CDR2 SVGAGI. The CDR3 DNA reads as TGTGCCAGCAGACTCGGCAGGGGGCTTGGGACTGAAGCTTTCTTT. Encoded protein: CASRLGRGLGTEAFF.

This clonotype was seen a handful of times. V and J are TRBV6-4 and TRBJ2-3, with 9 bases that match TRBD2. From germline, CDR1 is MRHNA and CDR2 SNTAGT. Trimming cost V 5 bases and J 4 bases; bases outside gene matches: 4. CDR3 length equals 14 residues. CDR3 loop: CASSRGGGADTQYF. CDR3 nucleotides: TGTGCCAGCAGTAGGGGCGGGGGGGCAGATACGCAGTATTTT.

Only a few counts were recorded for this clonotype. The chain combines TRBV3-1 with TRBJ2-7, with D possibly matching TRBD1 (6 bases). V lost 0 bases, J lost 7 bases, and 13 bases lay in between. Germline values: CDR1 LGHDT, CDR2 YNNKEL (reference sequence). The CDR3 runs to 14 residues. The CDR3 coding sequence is TGTGCCAGCAGCCAAGAAACAGGGCCCCCAGAGCAGTACTTC. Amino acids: CASSQETGPPEQYF.

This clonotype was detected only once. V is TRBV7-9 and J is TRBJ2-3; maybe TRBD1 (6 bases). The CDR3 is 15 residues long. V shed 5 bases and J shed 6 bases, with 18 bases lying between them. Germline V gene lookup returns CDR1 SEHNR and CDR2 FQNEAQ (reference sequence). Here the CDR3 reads CASSRTDIGRDTQYF. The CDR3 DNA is TGTGCCAGCAGCCGGACAGATATCGGGCGGGATACGCAGTATTTT.

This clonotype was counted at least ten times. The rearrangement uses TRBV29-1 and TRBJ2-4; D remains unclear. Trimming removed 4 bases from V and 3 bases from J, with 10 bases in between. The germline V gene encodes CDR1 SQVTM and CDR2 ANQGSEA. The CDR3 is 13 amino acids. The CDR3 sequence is CSVVVGNKNIQYF. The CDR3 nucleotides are TGCAGCGTTGTGGTGGGGAACAAAAACATTCAGTACTTC.

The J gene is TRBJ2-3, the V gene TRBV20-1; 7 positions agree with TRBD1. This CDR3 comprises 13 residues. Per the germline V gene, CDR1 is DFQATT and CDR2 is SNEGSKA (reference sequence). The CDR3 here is CSVSGTGTDTQYF. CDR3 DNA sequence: TGCAGCGTCTCTGGGACAGGCACAGATACGCAGTATTTT.

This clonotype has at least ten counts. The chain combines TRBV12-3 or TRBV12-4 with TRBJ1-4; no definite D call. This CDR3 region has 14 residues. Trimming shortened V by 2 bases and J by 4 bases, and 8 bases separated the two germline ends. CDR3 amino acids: CASSLSDGNEKLFF. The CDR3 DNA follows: TGTGCCAGCAGTTTATCGGATGGTAATGAAAAACTGTTTTTT.

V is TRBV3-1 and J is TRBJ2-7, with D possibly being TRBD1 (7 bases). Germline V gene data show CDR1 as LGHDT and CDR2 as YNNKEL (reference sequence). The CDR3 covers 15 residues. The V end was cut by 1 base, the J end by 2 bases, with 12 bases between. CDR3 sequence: CASSQVSGGTYEQYF. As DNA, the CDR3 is TGTGCCAGCAGCCAAGTGTCAGGGGGGACCTACGAGCAGTACTTC.

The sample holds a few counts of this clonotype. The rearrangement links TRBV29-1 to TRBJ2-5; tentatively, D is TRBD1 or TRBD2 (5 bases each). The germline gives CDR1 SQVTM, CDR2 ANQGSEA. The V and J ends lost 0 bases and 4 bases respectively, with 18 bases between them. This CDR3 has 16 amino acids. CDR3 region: CSVEDSSVRDGETQYF. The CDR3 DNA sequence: TGCAGCGTTGAAGACTCTTCGGTCAGGGACGGAGAGACCCAGTACTTC.

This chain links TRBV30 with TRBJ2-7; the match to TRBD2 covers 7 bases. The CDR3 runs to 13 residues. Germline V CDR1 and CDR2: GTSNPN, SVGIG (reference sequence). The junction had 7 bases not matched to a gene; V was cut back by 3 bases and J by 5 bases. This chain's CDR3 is CAWSRDYRDEQYF. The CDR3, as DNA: TGTGCCTGGAGCCGGGACTATAGGGACGAGCAGTACTTC.

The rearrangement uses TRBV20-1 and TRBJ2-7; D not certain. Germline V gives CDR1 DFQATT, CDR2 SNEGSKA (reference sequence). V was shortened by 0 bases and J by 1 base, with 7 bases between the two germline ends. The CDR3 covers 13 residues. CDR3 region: CSARDLESYEQYF. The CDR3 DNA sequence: TGCAGTGCTAGAGATCTGGAGTCCTACGAGCAGTACTTC.

For the CDR3, the DNA is TGTGCCAGCAACCCGCGGGGCTACAATGAGCAGTTCTTC. Translating it yields CASNPRGYNEQFF. The chain combines TRBV7-9 with TRBJ2-1; tentative D call: TRBD2 (6 bases). The germline gives CDR1 SEHNR, CDR2 FQNEAQ (reference sequence). V was pared by 7 bases and J by 3 bases, with 10 bases between. The CDR3 consists of 13 residues.

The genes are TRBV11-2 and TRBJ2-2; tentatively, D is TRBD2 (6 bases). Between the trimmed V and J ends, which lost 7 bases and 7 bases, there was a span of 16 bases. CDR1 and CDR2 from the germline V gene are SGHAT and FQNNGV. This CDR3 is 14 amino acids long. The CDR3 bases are TGTGCCAGCATCCGGACTAACCCCCTCGGGGAGCTGTTTTTT. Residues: CASIRTNPLGELFF.

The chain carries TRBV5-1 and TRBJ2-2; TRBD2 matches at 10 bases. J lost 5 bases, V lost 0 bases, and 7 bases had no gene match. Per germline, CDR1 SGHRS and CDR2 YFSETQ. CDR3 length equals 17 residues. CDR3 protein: CASSLVASGGPTGELFF. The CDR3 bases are TGCGCCAGCAGCTTGGTCGCTAGCGGGGGACCAACCGGGGAGCTGTTTTTT.